This paragraph reports one T cell receptor beta chain. This clone was detected once. No cognate antigen has been identified for it. No base quality information exists; no much larger clone differs at one position. Each collaborating institution followed its own protocols to collect whole blood in K2EDTA tubes. For TCRbeta analysis, collaborators shipped samples as frozen whole blood, isolated PBMCs, or DNA extracted from either of those sample types. The CDR3 has 16 amino acids, counting the end cysteine and phenylalanine. Solely the CDR3 DNA is kept, with 48 bases framed from the first base. From a lookup of the germline V gene, CDR1 and CDR2 are SGDLS and YYNGEE. V is clipped by 0 bases and J by 7 bases, and the sequence between their germline boundaries is 17 bases long. The data are from a study of blood T cell repertoires in COVID-19 (dated by TCRdb to 2018 to 2020). Regarding the research as a whole: Samples covering the acute and convalescent phases of COVID-19 were provided by collaborators in the United States, Italy and Spain. The material from the prospective study consisted of cDNA or gDNA derived from T cells, B-cell-depleted T cells, or PBMCs. Deeply sampled blood TCRbeta repertoires from subjects exposed to, actively infected with, or recovered from COVID-19 were included in the dataset. A freely available public database, intended as a resource for researchers studying the immune response to SARS-CoV-2, is where the repertoires were released. The samples were drawn from two sources: the first 160 participants of the ongoing ImmuneRACE study, and approximately 1,300 subjects contributed by 6 global collaborators. Nearly every sample came with metadata listing a de-identified subject ID, COVID-19 status, age in years and sex. Where available, HLA class I and class II types were taken from metadata supplied by the sample provider and were not determined by assay-based typing.

What the research found in general, with its limitations: The amount of clinical and demographic metadata varied by source and participant and was provided uncurated.

TCRbeta CDR3 regions were amplified from genomic DNA using the immunoSEQ Assay, a bias-controlled multiplex PCR. The original methods were these. Nucleated cell counts per sample were estimated from amplification of reference gene primers within the assay. To quantify the absolute abundance of each unique TCRbeta CDR3 rearrangement, sequence reads were collapsed and filtered. For each sample, productive Simpson clonality was calculated as the square root of Simpson's diversity index over productive rearrangements. TCRdb retrieved this table from immuneACCESS and kept in-frame rearrangements only. Not all clones are present; in checked studies, unresolved V genes account for under half, and no reason is known for the remainder. The DNA gave D and trimming, while V, J and clone size come from that table. Counted in this sample were approximately 130,000 clones; about four fifths of them appeared once. Around a tenth of the sample is in the top ten clones.

The source material was peripheral blood. The receptor was derived from a man aged 40-49 years with active or convalescent COVID-19. The chain couples TRBV9 to TRBJ2-1; the best D guess is TRBD2, with 7 bases matching. The sequence in DNA is TGTGCCAGCAGCGTAGTTGGGGGGGCCTTCGTAAATGAGCAGTTCTTC. Its translation is CASSVVGGAFVNEQFF.